This T cell receptor (beta chain) was obtained from a study of tumor T cells in aggressive B-cell lymphoma. Repertoires were generated with immunoSEQ multiplex PCR, while TCRdb's copy carries only in-frame clones and drops some. The sample includes thousands of clones, about nine tenths of them seen just once. CDR1 and CDR2 (germline): SGHAT, FQNNGV. V shed 6 bases, J shed 5 bases, and the junction held 12 bases outside the gene matches. The CDR3 length is 16 residues. Input material: tumor tissue. The chain couples TRBV11-2 to TRBJ2-4, with TRBD2 matching over 8 bases. The sequence was collected from an adult with diffuse large B cell lymphoma. DNA for the CDR3: TGTGCCAGCAGGGTAGTGGCGGGAGGATGGGAAAACATTCAGTACTTC. It codes for CASRVVAGGWENIQYF. Variable domain in full (rest from reference TRBV11-2 and TRBJ2-4): EAGVAQSPRYKIIEKRQSVAFWCNPISGHATLYWYQQILGQGPKLLIQFQNNGVVDDSQLPKDRFSAERLKGVDSTLKIQPAKLEDSAVYLCASRVVAGGWENIQYFGAGTRLSVL.